Sequencing of this T cell receptor (beta chain) was carried out in a study of cytomegalovirus exposure and HLA in healthy donors. Study background: In an early release, HLA-typed donors contributed about 80 million unique TCR sequences.

This PCR relied on a set of 60 Vbeta primers and 13 Jbeta primers. Using immunoSEQ multiplex PCR, the repertoire was profiled, and TCRdb retains in-frame clones only, with some absent. In the table there are over 150,000 clones, more than 80% of which are singletons. Comments on this clone: The antigen remains unidentified.

The donors comprised healthy bone marrow donors. The CDR3 length is 15 residues. The V gene end was trimmed by 4 bases and the J gene end by 2 bases; junction bases not matched to a gene: 3. CDR1 is LNHDA, CDR2 SQIVND, per germline (reference sequence). Findings of the study overall: A later analysis reportedly identified an Asian-associated ancestry cluster as carrying fewer N-insertions than the roughly 700-donor mean. V- and J-gene trimming of TCR beta was linked (in a later analysis) to a missense DCLRE1C variant.

Material for sequencing was PBMCs. The genes are TRBV19 and TRBJ2-1; 9 nucleotides align to TRBD1. This TCR was sampled from a woman in her forties or fifties in good health and CMV-seronegative. The DNA of the CDR3 is TGTGCCAGTAGTAGACAGGGGGGGGCCTACAATGAGCAGTTCTTC. Translation: CASSRQGGAYNEQFF.